This T cell receptor (beta chain) comes out of a study of blood T cell repertoires in COVID-19. Study summary: Some COVID-19 samples were acute and others convalescent; all came from the United States, Italy and Spain.

Original processing methods: Nucleated cell counts were estimated from reference gene primer amplification. The repertoire was sequenced with immunoSEQ multiplex PCR; TCRdb's copy has only in-frame clones and lacks some. V and J calls and clone size are those listed in that table; D and trimming were worked out from the DNA. The sample yields 170,000 or so clones, about 88% seen once. This receptor was taken from a man aged 35 to 55 with active or convalescent COVID-19. The specimen sequenced was peripheral blood.

The DNA for the CDR3 is TGTGCCAGCAGCAAAGAGGCCAGGCCGACGGATACGTTT. Translation gives CASSKEARPTDTF. This chain links TRBV21-1 with TRBJ1-1; the DNA was not compared with TRBD1, the D call given in the table. TRBV21-1 is recorded as a pseudogene. There are 13 residues in the CDR3.